This entry describes one T cell receptor beta chain. The data are from a study of early T cells in non-severe SARS-CoV-2 infection. TCRdb itself ran the 5' RACE reads through MiXCR, one entry per CDR3 protein. Of about 100,000 distinct CDR3 sequences in the sample, 8.5% to 14% are singletons; the top ten hold more than 6.5%. The TCR comes from an adult who was a healthcare worker with PCR-confirmed SARS-CoV-2 infection or an uninfected control (not recorded which). The sample comprised whole blood.

In DNA form, the CDR3 reads TGTGCCAGCAGCGTAGGGTTGACGGAGGTGGGCTACACCTTC. It yields the protein CASSVGLTEVGYTF. V usage is TRBV9 and J usage is TRBJ1-2; unclear D gene. The CDR3 is 14 amino acids. With 0 bases removed from V and 8 bases from J, the gap between germline ends came to 14 bases. CDR1 and CDR2 (germline): SGDLS, YYNGEE.